These 19 T cell receptor beta chains came from one sample sequenced in a study of beta chain features in type 1 diabetes. Of the isolated RNA, all was reverse transcribed, and so the sequenced material was expressed TCRB transcripts. This table comes from immunoSEQ multiplex PCR, and its TCRdb copy is limited to in-frame clones, with some not included. The sample lists roughly 150,000 clones, approximately 10% occurring once. Sequenced: central memory CD4+ T cells from blood. Receptor source: a man younger than 35 in good health.

This clone has more than one count but fewer than ten. The V and J genes are TRBV5-1 and TRBJ2-7; D is perhaps TRBD1 (6 bases). Germline V gene lookup returns CDR1 SGHRS and CDR2 YFSETQ. This CDR3 contains 15 residues. V was shortened by 3 bases and J by 0 bases, with 13 bases between the two germline ends. The CDR3 reads CASSSGAGNSYEQYF. The CDR3, as DNA: TGCGCCAGCAGCTCAGGGGCGGGCAACTCCTACGAGCAGTACTTC.

The chain joins TRBV5-4 to TRBJ2-7; TRBD2 matches 8 bases. The ends lost 4 bases at V and 5 bases at J; junction bases unmatched: 8. Per the germline V gene, CDR1 is SGHNT and CDR2 is YYREEE (reference sequence). The CDR3 loop spans 14 amino acids. The CDR3 DNA reads as TGTGCCAGCAGCGCCCGGGAGGGGGGGAACGAGCAGTACTTC. Translating it yields CASSAREGGNEQYF. Full variable domain (rest looked up from reference TRBV5-4 and TRBJ2-7): ETGVTQSPTHLIKTRGQQVTLRCSSQSGHNTVSWYQQALGQGPQFIFQYYREEENGRGNFPPRFSGLQFPNYSSELNVNALELDDSALYLCASSAREGGNEQYFGPGTRLTVT.

The rearrangement uses TRBV28 and TRBJ2-7; TRBD2 aligns across 8 bases. J gave up 4 bases and V 6 bases, and 11 bases lay outside the gene matches. Per germline, CDR1 MDHEN and CDR2 SYDVKM. The CDR3 runs 15 residues. The CDR3 loop reads CASSPPSGSWYEQYF. The CDR3 region has the DNA TGTGCCAGCAGCCCCCCAAGCGGGAGTTGGTACGAGCAGTACTTC.

This clone has only a few counts. The chain recombines TRBV28 with TRBJ2-1; 7 bases align to TRBD2. V dropped 6 bases and J dropped 4; count of bases not matched to a gene: 9. This CDR3 comprises 15 residues. Per the germline V gene, CDR1 is MDHEN and CDR2 is SYDVKM. Written as DNA, the CDR3 is TGTGCCAGCAGACCCCCGGGGGAGGGGTACAATGAGCAGTTCTTC. Encoded protein: CASRPPGEGYNEQFF.

V usage is TRBV6-4 and J usage is TRBJ2-7; D remains ambiguous. V shed 1 base and J shed 2 bases, with 3 bases lying between them. Germline V gene sequence: CDR1 MRHNA, CDR2 SNTAGT. CDR3 size: 12 residues. CDR3 amino acids: CASSDLTYEQYF. The CDR3 DNA reads TGTGCCAGCAGTGACTTAACCTACGAGCAGTACTTC.

In its sample, this clone was seen a few times. This chain uses TRBV2 with TRBJ2-5; the D gene could be TRBD1 or TRBD2 (6 bases each). The CDR3 runs 13 residues. The ends were cut back, 8 bases at V and 5 bases at J, with 15 bases in the middle. Germline lookup yields CDR1 SNHLY and CDR2 FYNNEI. The CDR3 DNA reads as TGTGCCAGCGGAATAGGGGGGATGGAGACCCAGTACTTC. Residues: CASGIGGMETQYF.

The rearrangement joins TRBV5-6 to TRBJ1-5; 7 bases map to TRBD1. V shed 4 bases and J 11 bases; nucleotides not matched to a gene: 6. From germline, CDR1 is SGHDT and CDR2 YYEEEE. This CDR3 spans 12 amino acids. The chain's CDR3 is CASSADGTAQHF. CDR3 bases: TGTGCCAGCAGCGCTGACGGGACAGCCCAGCATTTT.

Only a few counts were recorded for this clone. The rearrangement uses TRBV13 and TRBJ2-2; D is unclear. CDR1 is PRHDT and CDR2 is FYEKMQ in the germline V gene (reference sequence). The ends were cut back, 5 bases at V and 6 bases at J, with 7 bases in the middle. The CDR3 sequence is 12 residues long. CDR3 residues: CASSPLAGELFF. The CDR3 coding sequence is TGTGCCAGCAGCCCCTTGGCCGGGGAGCTGTTTTTT.

Worth noting for this clone: A read error may explain this, as a much larger clone is one base away. At the DNA level, this CDR3 is encoded by other sequences in the same sample as well. The chain joins TRBV14 to TRBJ2-5, with TRBD2 identical over 12 bases. The V gene end was trimmed by 1 base and the J gene end by 4 bases; junction bases not matched to a gene: 1. CDR1 SGHDN and CDR2 FVKESK come from the germline V gene. The CDR3 is made up of 15 amino acids. The CDR3 nucleotides are TGTGCCAGCAGCCAAGGACTAGCGGGAGTAGAGACCCAGTACTTC. Translation gives CASSQGLAGVETQYF.

Only a few counts were recorded for this clone. The chain recombines TRBV29-1 with TRBJ1-1, with D hard to call. V was trimmed by 5 bases and J by 0 bases, leaving 10 bases between them. Germline CDR1 reads SQVTM; CDR2 reads ANQGSEA. This CDR3 is 13 amino acids long. CDR3 residues: CSVCFTLNTEAFF. Here the CDR3 DNA reads TGCAGCGTTTGTTTCACCTTGAACACTGAAGCTTTCTTT. Full variable domain (remainder filled in from reference TRBV29-1 and TRBJ1-1): SAVISQKPSRDICQRGTSLTIQCQVDSQVTMMFWYRQQPGQSLTLIATANQGSEATYESGFVIDKFPISRPNLTFSTLTVSNMSPEDSSIYLCSVCFTLNTEAFFGQGTRLTVV.

This chain uses TRBV29-1 with TRBJ2-7; D gene unclear. The germline V gene has CDR1 SQVTM and CDR2 ANQGSEA. The CDR3 runs to 11 residues. Trimming shortened V by 5 bases and J by 5 bases, and 10 bases separated the two germline ends. The CDR3 protein is CSVSFSHEQYF. CDR3 DNA: TGCAGCGTTTCCTTCTCTCACGAGCAGTACTTC.

In this sample, this clone turned up a few times. The chain recombines TRBV6-1 with TRBJ2-5, with 9 bases that match TRBD2. V lost 5 bases to trimming and J lost 4 bases; unmatched junction nucleotides: 8. The CDR3 runs 15 residues. CDR1 MNHNS and CDR2 SASEGT come from the germline V gene. The CDR3 bases are TGTGCCAGCAGTATACTGGGACTAGCAGGAGAGACCCAGTACTTC. Translation: CASSILGLAGETQYF.

This clone has more than one count but fewer than ten. The chain uses TRBV7-2 and TRBJ1-6; D gene ambiguous. The CDR3 length is 14 residues. The V gene's germline CDR1 is SGHTA and CDR2 FQGNSA. With 5 bases removed from V and 7 bases from J, the gap between germline ends came to 12 bases. The CDR3 region has the DNA TGTGCCAGCAGCCTAGTGAAATTGAATTCACCCCTCCACTTT. Its protein is CASSLVKLNSPLHF.

The rearrangement links TRBV5-1 to TRBJ2-7, with D tentatively TRBD1 (5 bases). Germline V CDR1 and CDR2: SGHRS, YFSETQ. CDR3 length equals 15 residues. Trimming took 0 bases from V and 2 from J, leaving 12 bases between them. CDR3 protein: CASSLVPDSTYEQYF. The DNA for the CDR3 is TGCGCCAGCAGCTTGGTCCCCGACAGTACCTACGAGCAGTACTTC.

This clone was picked up a small number of times. The chain carries TRBV4-1 and TRBJ2-1; 9 nucleotides agree with TRBD2. J lost 3 bases, V lost 0 bases, and 9 bases had no gene match. The CDR3 covers 18 residues. Germline V CDR1 and CDR2: MGHRA, YSYEKL. In DNA form, the CDR3 reads TGCGCCAGCAGCCAAGATAGGGCGGGGGGGCGAAACTACAATGAGCAGTTCTTC. This gives the protein CASSQDRAGGRNYNEQFF.

This chain links TRBV7-2 with TRBJ1-5; tentatively, D is TRBD1 (6 bases). The CDR3 runs 16 residues. Looked up from germline, CDR1 is SGHTA and CDR2 is FQGNSA. Trimming left V 5 bases short and J 6 bases short, with 20 bases between. CDR3 DNA: TGTGCCAGCAGCCCTAACCCGGGGGCGTTTGTTCAGCCCCAGCATTTT. Protein sequence: CASSPNPGAFVQPQHF.

The V and J genes are TRBV4-3 and TRBJ2-1; weak D call: TRBD2 (5 bases). Germline CDR1 LGHNA, CDR2 YSLEER. Trimming pared 2 bases from V and 2 bases from J, leaving 22 bases between. The CDR3 has 19 amino acids. The CDR3 reads CASSQNPPTDYLTYNEQFF. Here the CDR3 DNA reads TGCGCCAGCAGCCAAAACCCCCCCACAGACTACCTCACCTACAATGAGCAGTTCTTC.

This clone was seen a handful of times. The chain has TRBV7-3 and TRBJ2-3; D gene ambiguous. Trimming took off 2 bases at V and 8 bases at J, with 8 bases between the two ends. The germline gives CDR1 SGHTA, CDR2 FQGTGA. The CDR3 consists of 12 residues. CDR3 region: CASSLGTGTQYF. In DNA, the CDR3 is TGTGCCAGCAGCTTAGGTACGGGTACGCAGTATTTT.

This clone has more than one count but fewer than ten. J is TRBJ2-3 and V is TRBV2; TRBD2 agrees at 9 bases. With V trimmed by 7 bases and J by 2 bases, 7 bases remained unmatched. The CDR3 length is 15 residues. Germline V gene sequence: CDR1 SNHLY, CDR2 FYNNEI. The CDR3 sequence is CASMRLAGLTDTQYF. DNA for the CDR3: TGTGCCAGCATGAGGCTAGCGGGACTCACAGATACGCAGTATTTT.